This T cell receptor (beta chain) was sequenced for a study of T cells in Graves' hyperthyroidism and ophthalmopathy. Study-wide results and limits: Clonotypes that were expanded in thyroid above 0.001 mostly appeared in blood too.

The germline CDR1 and CDR2 sequences are SGHTA and FQGNSA. This CDR3 has 14 residues. Trimming stripped 1 base from V and 13 bases from J, with 14 bases between. RNA transcripts gave rise to amplified TCR beta CDR3 regions. TCR CDR3 underwent first-round RT-PCR with the HTBI primer set. TCRdb independently ran MiXCR on the multiplex PCR reads; one entry per CDR3 protein. The repertoire holds hundreds of thousands of distinct CDR3 sequences, with 45% as singletons. With respect to this clonotype: As yet, its antigen is unknown.

This TCR derives from an adult man with Graves' disease, either hyperthyroidism or ophthalmopathy (not recorded which). Sequenced material: peripheral blood or thyroid tissue (not recorded which). The chain has TRBV7-2 and TRBJ1-6; tentative D call: TRBD1 (6 bases). CDR3 in DNA: TGTGCCAGCAGCTTAGAGGGGGGGAATCAGCCCCTCCACTTT. It specifies CASSLEGGNQPLHF.